This T cell receptor (beta chain) derives from a study of cytomegalovirus exposure and HLA in healthy donors. The wider study: The 95 to 150 validation repertoires used a platform that matched the one used for the approximately 690 first-cohort repertoires, as a later analysis reported.

V lost 4 bases, J lost 7 bases, and 2 bases stayed unmatched. This CDR3 contains 13 residues. Germline-derived CDR1 and CDR2 are SGHTS and YDEGEE. Profiled with immunoSEQ multiplex PCR; TCRdb holds only in-frame clones, not every one. The table records roughly 52,000 clones, 93% of them present only once. Whole-study findings and limits: Altogether, 164 TCR beta chains were recorded as cytomegalovirus-associated. Reported results showed that the classifier diagnosed cytomegalovirus status with high specificity and sensitivity. The dataset shows that most TCR sequences were rare, while some public TCRs occurred in many donors.

Details on this clone: The antigen is unknown.

Sequenced material: PBMCs. The receptor comes from a young woman in good health and CMV-seropositive. V and J are TRBV5-8 and TRBJ2-1; 10 positions match TRBD1. CDR3 loop: CASSRTGGNEQFF. The CDR3 region has the DNA TGTGCCAGCAGCCGGACAGGGGGGAATGAGCAGTTCTTC.